Below, 31 T cell receptor beta chains from the same sample are listed, as sequenced in a study of OX40 agonist ivuxolimab in advanced cancers. Here immunoSEQ multiplex PCR was the method, and the copy in TCRdb shows in-frame clones only, minus some. The table records more than 10,000 clones, about 81% of them present only once. The sequencing used CD4+ or CD8+ T cells sorted from blood, collected in a trial of the OX40 agonist ivuxolimab. The receptors shown here come from an adult with an advanced solid tumor such as melanoma, head and neck, liver or kidney cancer.

This clone was observed a single time. The chain uses TRBV19 and TRBJ2-1; D not certain. Deletions cut 3 bases from V and 5 bases from J, with 5 bases between. This CDR3 region has 12 residues. From germline, CDR1 is LNHDA and CDR2 SQIVND (reference sequence). This CDR3 reads CASSMLDNEQFF. The CDR3 DNA reads as TGTGCCAGTAGTATGTTGGACAATGAGCAGTTCTTC.

This chain links TRBV5-4 with TRBJ1-1; 7 positions match TRBD1. The germline CDR1 and CDR2 sequences are SGHNT and YYREEE (reference sequence). The ends lost 0 bases at V and 6 bases at J; junction bases unmatched: 2. This CDR3 comprises 13 residues. The CDR3 bases are TGTGCCAGCAGCTTGGTAGGGGGCCCTGAAGCTTTCTTT. Encoded protein: CASSLVGGPEAFF.

This clone was observed a single time. CDR3 in amino acids: CASSESASTDTQYF. For the CDR3, the DNA is TGTGCCAGCAGCGAAAGCGCCTCCACAGATACGCAGTATTTT. The chain uses TRBV21-1 and TRBJ2-3; no check of the table's D call, TRBD2, against the DNA was made. TRBV21-1 is a recognized pseudogene. This CDR3 spans 14 amino acids.

CDR3 sequence (DNA): TGTGCCAGCAGTTTAGTACAGGACAATCAGCCCCAGCATTTT. Protein product: CASSLVQDNQPQHF. The chain has TRBV27 and TRBJ1-5; the D gene is possibly TRBD1 (5 bases). CDR3 size: 14 residues. Trimming removed 2 bases at V and 3 bases at J, with 8 bases between. Germline V gene sequence: CDR1 MNHEY, CDR2 SMNVEV (reference sequence).

V and J are TRBV27 and TRBJ2-1; D may be TRBD2 (7 bases). The CDR3 is made up of 12 amino acids. CDR1 MNHEY and CDR2 SMNVEV come from the germline V gene (reference sequence). Trimming removed 4 bases from V and 15 bases from J, with 16 bases in between. CDR3 in DNA: TGTGCCAGCAGTTCTGGAGGGAGGGGGTGGTTCTTC. Translated: CASSSGGRGWFF.

The rearrangement joins TRBV28 to TRBJ2-5; D gene uncertain. Trimming took off 3 bases at V and 5 bases at J, with 7 bases between the two ends. This CDR3 has 12 amino acids. The germline gives CDR1 MDHEN, CDR2 SYDVKM. CDR3 sequence: CASSFGRETQYF. CDR3 in DNA: TGTGCCAGCAGTTTTGGGCGGGAGACCCAGTACTTC.

CDR3 amino acids: CASSAVGVRDEQYF. The CDR3 nucleotides read TGTGCCAGCAGCGCCGTGGGGGTTCGGGACGAGCAGTACTTC. The genes are TRBV9 and TRBJ2-7; the D call may be TRBD1 or TRBD2 (5 bases each). V was pared by 3 bases and J by 5 bases, with 15 bases between. Germline CDR1 is SGDLS and CDR2 is YYNGEE. The CDR3 loop spans 14 amino acids. Complete variable domain (other parts from reference TRBV9 and TRBJ2-7): DSGVTQTPKHLITATGQRVTLRCSPRSGDLSVYWYQQSLDQGLQFLIQYYNGEERAKGNILERFSAQQFPDLHSELNLSSLELGDSALYFCASSAVGVRDEQYFGPGTRLTVT.

J is TRBJ2-7 and V is TRBV4-2, with D maybe TRBD1 (5 bases). The V gene lost 3 bases and the J gene lost 0 bases, with 9 bases spanning the gap. Germline values: CDR1 LGHNA, CDR2 YNFKEQ. The length of the CDR3 is 14 residues. CDR3 sequence (DNA): TGTGCCAGCAGCCACGAACAGGTCTCCTACGAGCAGTACTTC. Protein: CASSHEQVSYEQYF.

The chain links TRBV13 to TRBJ1-1; D gene ambiguous. Germline CDR1 reads PRHDT; CDR2 reads FYEKMQ (reference sequence). CDR3 size: 14 residues. The V gene lost 5 bases and the J gene lost 1 base, with 11 bases spanning the gap. CDR3 sequence (DNA): TGTGCCAGCAGCCGCCCCGCCGGGAACACTGAAGCTTTCTTT. It yields the protein CASSRPAGNTEAFF. The variable domain in full, completed from reference TRBV13 and TRBJ1-1, reads AAGVIQSPRHLIKEKRETATLKCYPIPRHDTVYWYQQGPGQDPQFLISFYEKMQSDKGSIPDRFSAQQFSDYHSELNMSSLELGDSALYFCASSRPAGNTEAFFGQGTRLTVV.

This rearrangement joins TRBV7-8 to TRBJ1-4; 9 bases are shared with TRBD1. The CDR3 runs to 13 residues. V trimming: 5 bases; J trimming: 10 bases; junction bases outside the gene matches: 5. Germline V CDR1 and CDR2: SGHVS, FQNEAQ. The CDR3 DNA follows: TGTGCCAGCAGCCCCTCGACAGGGGGAAAACTGTTTTTT. It yields the protein CASSPSTGGKLFF.

The V and J genes are TRBV9 and TRBJ2-7, with TRBD2 matching 8 bases. CDR1 is SGDLS and CDR2 is YYNGEE in the germline V gene. V was clipped by 4 bases and J by 0 bases; unmatched bases: 6. The CDR3 is 15 residues long. CDR3 amino acids: CASSRSGTSSYEQYF. The CDR3 DNA follows: TGTGCCAGCAGCAGATCCGGGACTAGCTCCTACGAGCAGTACTTC.

V usage is TRBV6-1 and J usage is TRBJ1-4; 9 bases match TRBD1. Losses at the gene ends were 4 bases for V and 7 bases for J; bases not matched to a gene: 4. The CDR3 is 14 amino acids. The V gene's germline CDR1 is MNHNS and CDR2 SASEGT. The CDR3 nucleotides are TGTGCCAGCAGTGGGACAGGGGTGGCTGAAAAACTGTTTTTT. Its translation is CASSGTGVAEKLFF.

The chain combines TRBV6-5 with TRBJ2-7; D is perhaps TRBD1 (6 bases). CDR1 is MNHEY, CDR2 SVGAGI, per germline. The CDR3 loop spans 14 amino acids. Trimming cost V 2 bases and J 1 base, with 9 bases left between them. The DNA of the CDR3 is TGTGCCAGCAGTTACGTTGACAGGTCCTACGAGCAGTACTTC. This translates into CASSYVDRSYEQYF.

As DNA, the CDR3 is TGTGCCAGCAGCCGCGGGGACCAAGAGACCCAGTACTTC. Residues: CASSRGDQETQYF. The genes are TRBV6-1 and TRBJ2-5; a weak D match, TRBD2 (6 bases). Trimming removed 6 bases at V and 0 bases at J, with 8 bases between. This CDR3 is built from 13 residues. From germline, CDR1 is MNHNS and CDR2 SASEGT.

This clone has a single count. V usage is TRBV19 and J usage is TRBJ2-1; 8 nucleotides match TRBD2. Germline CDR1 and CDR2: LNHDA and SQIVND (reference sequence). The CDR3 extends over 15 amino acids. Germline trimming cut 0 bases from V and 9 bases from J; bases unmatched to any gene: 7. The CDR3 sequence is CASSIDVLAGFEQFF. Written as DNA, the CDR3 is TGTGCCAGTAGTATAGATGTTCTAGCGGGTTTTGAGCAGTTCTTC.

A single count supports this clone. The chain joins TRBV30 to TRBJ1-2, with 10 bases lining up with TRBD1. V gave up 5 bases and J gave up 4 bases; unmatched junction bases: 10. The CDR3 totals 15 residues. Germline CDR1 reads GTSNPN; CDR2 reads SVGIG (reference sequence). The CDR3 DNA reads TGTGCCTGGGAGGAAGGACAGGGGGGACCCTATGGCTACACCTTC. It is translated as CAWEEGQGGPYGYTF. Based on the CDR3 plus reference TRBV30 and TRBJ1-2, the full variable domain is SQTIHQWPATLVQPVGSPLSLECTVEGTSNPNLYWYRQAAGRGLQLLFYSVGIGQISSEVPQNLSASRPQDRQFILSSKKLLLSDSGFYLCAWEEGQGGPYGYTFGSGTRLTVV.

The table lists this clone with a count of one. V gene TRBV19 combines with J gene TRBJ1-1; 9 positions agree with TRBD1. The CDR3 sequence is 14 residues long. Trimming took 3 bases from V and 1 from J; bases not matched to a gene: 0. Looked up from germline, CDR1 is LNHDA and CDR2 is SQIVND (reference sequence). Here the CDR3 reads CASSMGQGNTEAFF. The CDR3 DNA is TGTGCCAGTAGTATGGGACAGGGGAACACTGAAGCTTTCTTT.

The V gene is TRBV6-1, the J gene TRBJ2-3, with 7 bases matching TRBD2. The CDR3 is 15 residues long. CDR1 is MNHNS, CDR2 SASEGT, per germline. Unmatched junction bases numbered 6, after V lost 2 bases and J lost 4 bases. CDR3 in DNA: TGTGCCAGCAGTGAATGGGCGGGAGACTCAGATACGCAGTATTTT. Translation: CASSEWAGDSDTQYF.

This clone was recorded a few times. The V call is TRBV4-2, the J call TRBJ2-2, with 12 nucleotides matching TRBD2. CDR1 LGHNA and CDR2 YNFKEQ come from the germline V gene. The CDR3 sequence is 18 residues long. With V trimmed by 1 base and J by 2 bases, 5 bases remained unmatched. In nucleotides, the CDR3 is TGTGCCAGCAGCCAAGTAACTAGCGGGGGGCGTAACACCGGGGAGCTGTTTTTT. Amino acid sequence: CASSQVTSGGRNTGELFF.

This chain joins TRBV4-1 and TRBJ2-7; 7 nucleotides match TRBD1. The CDR3 consists of 16 residues. The V and J ends lost 4 bases and 3 bases, in that order; junction bases with no gene match: 12. Germline CDR1 MGHRA, CDR2 YSYEKL. CDR3 residues: CASSPVAEGAGYEQYF. The CDR3 DNA reads as TGCGCCAGCAGCCCCGTGGCAGAGGGGGCGGGCTACGAGCAGTACTTC.

The chain has TRBV13 and TRBJ2-1, with 7 positions matching TRBD2. The CDR3 length is 15 residues. Per germline, CDR1 PRHDT and CDR2 FYEKMQ (reference sequence). The V segment lost 8 bases and the J segment 6 bases; nucleotides outside the gene matches: 13. Here the CDR3 reads CASGPVAGEANEQFF. The CDR3 DNA reads as TGTGCCAGCGGCCCCGTGGCGGGAGAGGCCAATGAGCAGTTCTTC.

This chain links TRBV27 with TRBJ2-3; TRBD1 might be the D (6 bases). V was cut by 5 bases and J by 3 bases, with 9 bases left in between. The CDR3 covers 13 residues. Germline CDR1 MNHEY, CDR2 SMNVEV (reference sequence). Written as DNA, the CDR3 is TGTGCCAGCAGTATGGGACAAACAGATACGCAGTATTTT. Translation: CASSMGQTDTQYF.

The chain combines TRBV30 with TRBJ1-5; the D gene is possibly TRBD1 (6 bases). The CDR3 has 15 amino acids. Trimming took off 5 bases at V and 1 base at J, with 15 bases between the two ends. Germline assignment: CDR1 GTSNPN and CDR2 SVGIG (reference sequence). The CDR3 protein is CAWALQGGSNQPQHF. In nucleotides, the CDR3 is TGTGCCTGGGCCCTACAGGGAGGGAGCAATCAGCCCCAGCATTTT.

The V call is TRBV14, the J call TRBJ2-3; TRBD1 agrees at 7 bases. Germline values: CDR1 SGHDN, CDR2 FVKESK. The ends lost 5 bases at V and 5 bases at J; junction bases unmatched: 7. The CDR3 is 14 residues long. The CDR3 loop reads CASSSRDSLDTQYF. CDR3 coding DNA: TGTGCCAGCAGCTCCCGGGACAGCCTAGATACGCAGTATTTT. Together with reference TRBV14 and TRBJ2-3, the CDR3 gives the full variable domain: EAGVTQFPSHSVIEKGQTVTLRCDPISGHDNLYWYRRVMGKEIKFLLHFVKESKQDESGMPNNRFLAERTGGTYSTLKVQPAELEDSGVYFCASSSRDSLDTQYFGPGTRLTVL.

The chain joins TRBV4-2 to TRBJ2-2; 9 bases match TRBD1. The CDR3 is made up of 16 amino acids. Germline CDR1 is LGHNA and CDR2 is YNFKEQ. Trimming at V came to 4 bases and at J to 3 bases, leaving 6 bases not matched to a gene. This chain's CDR3 is CASSPTGGRDTGELFF. The CDR3 nucleotides are TGTGCCAGCAGCCCCACAGGGGGCCGAGACACCGGGGAGCTGTTTTTT.

V usage is TRBV30 and J usage is TRBJ1-1; TRBD1 might be the D (5 bases). This CDR3 is built from 13 residues. Germline values: CDR1 GTSNPN, CDR2 SVGIG (reference sequence). The V end lost 4 bases, the J end lost 11 bases, and 20 bases lay between the germline ends. CDR3 sequence: CAWTFGMAGRAFF. Written as DNA, the CDR3 is TGTGCCTGGACCTTCGGGATGGCAGGGCGGGCTTTCTTT. Using reference TRBV30 and TRBJ1-1 for the parts outside the CDR3, the full variable domain is SQTIHQWPATLVQPVGSPLSLECTVEGTSNPNLYWYRQAAGRGLQLLFYSVGIGQISSEVPQNLSASRPQDRQFILSSKKLLLSDSGFYLCAWTFGMAGRAFFGQGTRLTVV.

This clone is deemed medium-sized (0.01 to 0.1%). This chain joins TRBV14 and TRBJ2-1; 7 nucleotides line up with TRBD1. The CDR3 loop spans 15 amino acids. Losses at the gene ends were 2 bases for V and 4 bases for J; bases not matched to a gene: 5. Germline CDR1 reads SGHDN; CDR2 reads FVKESK. The CDR3 sequence is CASSQRDSLYNEQFF. Here the CDR3 DNA reads TGTGCCAGCAGCCAACGGGACAGTTTATACAATGAGCAGTTCTTC.

The rearrangement links TRBV6-4 to TRBJ2-7, with D uncertain. The CDR3 length is 13 residues. Trimming removed 4 bases at V and 3 bases at J, with 10 bases between. CDR1 and CDR2 from the germline V gene are MRHNA and SNTAGT. Here the CDR3 DNA reads TGTGCCAGCAGTGCCCCCCCAGTCTACGAGCAGTACTTC. Protein product: CASSAPPVYEQYF.

V and J are TRBV5-4 and TRBJ2-1; 10 bases map to TRBD2. The CDR3 is 17 residues long. The germline CDR1 and CDR2 sequences are SGHNT and YYREEE (reference sequence). Losses at the gene ends were 3 bases for V and 7 bases for J; bases not matched to a gene: 13. The CDR3 bases are TGTGCCAGCAGCTCTCTCGGAGCGGGAGGGCCAGGAAATGAGCAGTTCTTC. This translates into CASSSLGAGGPGNEQFF. The full variable domain, in which reference TRBV5-4 and TRBJ2-1 provide the parts outside the CDR3, is ETGVTQSPTHLIKTRGQQVTLRCSSQSGHNTVSWYQQALGQGPQFIFQYYREEENGRGNFPPRFSGLQFPNYSSELNVNALELDDSALYLCASSSLGAGGPGNEQFFGPGTRLTVL.

The chain has TRBV18 and TRBJ2-7; TRBD2 matches 10 bases. V dropped 0 bases and J dropped 3; count of bases not matched to a gene: 2. CDR1 KGHSH and CDR2 LQKENI come from the germline V gene. This CDR3 spans 15 amino acids. The CDR3 bases are TGTGCCAGCTCACCACCTACTAGCGGGGACTACGAGCAGTACTTC. It yields the protein CASSPPTSGDYEQYF. Full variable domain (outside the CDR3, taken from reference TRBV18 and TRBJ2-7): NAGVMQNPRHLVRRRGQEARLRCSPMKGHSHVYWYRQLPEEGLKFMVYLQKENIIDESGMPKERFSAEFPKEGPSILRIQQVVRGDSAAYFCASSPPTSGDYEQYFGPGTRLTVT.

For this clone: The same CDR3 is also encoded by other DNA sequences in this sample. The V and J genes are TRBV7-9 and TRBJ1-4; D ambiguous. Germline CDR1 is SEHNR and CDR2 is FQNEAQ (reference sequence). The CDR3 runs 15 residues. With 0 bases removed from V and 8 bases from J, the gap between germline ends came to 13 bases. The CDR3 here is CASSLADDGEEKLFF. The DNA for the CDR3 is TGTGCCAGCAGCTTAGCGGATGATGGTGAGGAAAAACTGTTTTTT.